A single sample is the source of the 15 T cell receptor beta chains below, sequenced in a study of shared clonotypes between healthy human individuals. TCRdb's copy holds only in-frame clones and misses some; the assay was immunoSEQ multiplex PCR. The table shows about 2 million clones, with 85% to 95% occurring only once. The sequencing input was naive CD4+ T cells sorted from blood. The sample's subset: CD45RA+ positively selected. The receptors were gathered from a man aged 18 to 29 in good health.

CDR3 sequence: CASNRGSNEKLFF. As DNA, the CDR3 is TGTGCCAGCAACAGGGGATCGAATGAAAAACTGTTTTTT. The V and J genes are TRBV14 and TRBJ1-4, with 7 bases identical to TRBD1. V trimming: 7 bases; J trimming: 5 bases; junction bases outside the gene matches: 4. Germline V lookup: CDR1 SGHDN, CDR2 FVKESK. The CDR3 spans 13 residues.

Worth noting for this clone: Other DNA sequences within the sample encode an identical CDR3. The rearrangement links TRBV30 to TRBJ1-1; 7 bases fit TRBD1. This CDR3 region has 13 residues. V lost 4 bases and J lost 2; bases outside the gene matches: 4. Germline CDR1 and CDR2: GTSNPN and SVGIG (reference sequence). This CDR3 is CAWNRQGNTEAFF. CDR3 coding DNA: TGTGCCTGGAACCGACAGGGCAACACTGAAGCTTTCTTT.

This chain connects TRBV18 to TRBJ2-2; 7 bases are a match to TRBD1. Germline loops: CDR1 KGHSH, CDR2 LQKENI. The J segment lost 5 bases and the V segment lost 2 bases, leaving 2 bases of the junction unmatched. CDR3 length equals 14 residues. This chain's CDR3 is CASSPNRGTGELFF. Here the CDR3 DNA reads TGTGCCAGCTCACCAAACAGGGGTACCGGGGAGCTGTTTTTT.

The chain uses TRBV10-3 and TRBJ2-1; D is perhaps TRBD2 (6 bases). V was clipped by 8 bases and J by 5 bases, with 13 bases between them. In germline, CDR1 is ENHRY, CDR2 SYGVKD. The CDR3 length is 13 residues. The CDR3: CAIGGGGDNEQFF. In nucleotides, the CDR3 is TGTGCCATCGGGGGAGGAGGCGACAATGAGCAGTTCTTC.

This chain joins TRBV7-2 and TRBJ2-7; D call uncertain. CDR3 size: 14 residues. V lost 4 bases and J 7 bases, leaving 17 bases between the germline ends. The germline V gene encodes CDR1 SGHTA and CDR2 FQGNSA. The CDR3 spells CASSSIPPGFEQYF. DNA of the CDR3: TGTGCCAGCAGCTCCATCCCCCCCGGATTTGAGCAGTACTTC.

This rearrangement joins TRBV2 to TRBJ1-3, with D possibly being TRBD1 (5 bases). CDR1 is SNHLY, CDR2 FYNNEI, per germline. CDR3 size: 15 residues. Trimming cost V 8 bases and J 1 base, with 15 bases left between them. The CDR3 loop is CASSSGRSSGNTIYF. The CDR3 coding sequence is TGTGCCAGCTCGTCGGGACGGTCTTCTGGAAACACCATATATTTT.

The rearrangement links TRBV7-2 to TRBJ2-7; 8 bases align to TRBD1. With V trimmed by 0 bases and J by 9 bases, 4 bases remained unmatched. The germline V gene encodes CDR1 SGHTA and CDR2 FQGNSA. The CDR3 is 13 amino acids. The CDR3 region has the DNA TGTGCCAGCAGCTTAGCGACAGGGGAAAGGCAGTACTTC. Encoded protein: CASSLATGERQYF. Supplemented by reference TRBV7-2 and TRBJ2-7, the full variable domain reads GAGVSQSPSNKVTEKGKDVELRCDPISGHTALYWYRQSLGQGLEFLIYFQGNSAPDKSGLPSDRFSAERTGGSVSTLTIQRTQQEDSAVYLCASSLATGERQYFGPGTRLTVT.

Comments on this clone: At the DNA level, this CDR3 is encoded by other sequences in the same sample as well. This chain links TRBV7-2 with TRBJ1-2, with a tentative D call TRBD1 (5 bases). Germline V gene lookup returns CDR1 SGHTA and CDR2 FQGNSA. V lost 1 base, J lost 4 bases, and 10 bases lay in between. CDR3 length: 14 residues. CDR3 DNA sequence: TGTGCCAGCAGCTTAGGACCGGGGGTCTATGGCTACACCTTC. Amino acid sequence: CASSLGPGVYGYTF.

The chain carries TRBV6-9 and TRBJ2-2; 10 positions match TRBD2. Germline V gene lookup returns CDR1 MNHGY and CDR2 SVAAGI. Trimming cost V 4 bases and J 8 bases; bases outside gene matches: 16. The CDR3 loop spans 18 amino acids. The CDR3, as DNA: TGTGCCAGCAGTTTACAACAGAGCGGGGGGGCCGTAAGAGGGGAGCTGTTTTTT. Its protein is CASSLQQSGGAVRGELFF.

V usage is TRBV25-1 and J usage is TRBJ1-3; no reliable D call. Germline lookup yields CDR1 MGHDK and CDR2 SYGVNS. Trimming stripped 6 bases from V and 0 bases from J, with 6 bases between. The CDR3 runs 13 residues. The CDR3 sequence is CASSLNSGNTIYF. The CDR3 DNA sequence: TGTGCCAGCAGCTTGAACTCTGGAAACACCATATATTTT.

The J gene is TRBJ1-4, the V gene TRBV5-6, with D perhaps matching TRBD1 (5 bases). V dropped 0 bases and J dropped 6 bases, with 9 bases sitting between them. The CDR3 is 14 residues long. The germline CDR1 and CDR2 sequences are SGHDT and YYEEEE. The CDR3: CASSLAGRDEKLFF. DNA for the CDR3: TGTGCCAGCAGCTTGGCAGGGCGGGATGAAAAACTGTTTTTT.

The chain has TRBV7-9 and TRBJ2-7, with a weak D call TRBD2 (6 bases). The germline gives CDR1 SEHNR, CDR2 FQNEAQ (reference sequence). V lost 1 base and J 5 bases, leaving 18 bases between the germline ends. CDR3 length: 16 residues. The CDR3 DNA reads TGTGCCAGCAGCTTAGGGGACTCGCTGTATTCCGACGAGCAGTACTTC. Its translation: CASSLGDSLYSDEQYF. Full variable domain (missing parts from reference TRBV7-9 and TRBJ2-7): DTGVSQNPRHKITKRGQNVTFRCDPISEHNRLYWYRQTLGQGPEFLTYFQNEAQLEKSRLLSDRFSAERPKGSFSTLEIQRTEQGDSAMYLCASSLGDSLYSDEQYFGPGTRLTVT.

This chain uses TRBV18 with TRBJ1-1, with D possibly TRBD1 on 6 matching bases. Germline V gene sequence: CDR1 KGHSH, CDR2 LQKENI. Trimming removed 2 bases at V and 5 bases at J, with 15 bases between. The CDR3 sequence is 15 residues long. DNA of the CDR3: TGTGCCAGCTCACCAAACTCAGACGGACAGACTGAAGCTTTCTTT. Its protein product is CASSPNSDGQTEAFF.

This chain joins TRBV25-1 and TRBJ2-7; D may match TRBD1 or TRBD2 (5 bases each). With 2 bases removed from V and 0 bases from J, the gap between germline ends came to 11 bases. CDR1 is MGHDK, CDR2 SYGVNS, per germline. The CDR3 runs 15 residues. The CDR3 sequence: CASSEVGAYSYEQYF. CDR3 nucleotide sequence: TGTGCCAGCAGTGAAGTCGGGGCCTACTCCTACGAGCAGTACTTC.

This sequence joins TRBV27 and TRBJ1-5, with TRBD1 identical over 7 bases. Germline assignment: CDR1 MNHEY and CDR2 SMNVEV (reference sequence). The junction had 8 bases not matched to a gene; V was cut back by 8 bases and J by 1 base. This CDR3 spans 15 amino acids. The CDR3 protein is CASGPRGRSNQPQHF. CDR3 nucleotides: TGTGCCAGCGGGCCCAGGGGGAGGAGCAATCAGCCCCAGCATTTT.